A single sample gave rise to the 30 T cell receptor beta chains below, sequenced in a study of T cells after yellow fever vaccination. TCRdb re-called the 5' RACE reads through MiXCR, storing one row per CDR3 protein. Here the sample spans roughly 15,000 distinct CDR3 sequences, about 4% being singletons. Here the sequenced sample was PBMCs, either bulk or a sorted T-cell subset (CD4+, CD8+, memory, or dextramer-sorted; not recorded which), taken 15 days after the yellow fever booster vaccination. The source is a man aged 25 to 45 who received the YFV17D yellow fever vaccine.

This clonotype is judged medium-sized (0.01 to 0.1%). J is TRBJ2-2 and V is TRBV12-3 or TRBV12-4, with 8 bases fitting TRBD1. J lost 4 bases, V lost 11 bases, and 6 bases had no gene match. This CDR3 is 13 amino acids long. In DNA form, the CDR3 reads TGTGCCGGCGGACAGGGCAGCACCGGGGAGCTGTTTTTT. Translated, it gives CAGGQGSTGELFF.

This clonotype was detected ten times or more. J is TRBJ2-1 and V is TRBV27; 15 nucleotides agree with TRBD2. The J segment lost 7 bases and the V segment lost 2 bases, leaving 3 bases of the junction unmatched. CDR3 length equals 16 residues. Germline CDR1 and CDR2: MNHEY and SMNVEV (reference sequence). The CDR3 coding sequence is TGTGCCAGCAGTTTAGCCGGGACTAGCGGGAGGAATGAGCAGTTCTTC. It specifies CASSLAGTSGRNEQFF.

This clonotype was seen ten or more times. The CDR3 spells CASSQPISRQLANYGYTF. Here the CDR3 DNA reads TGCGCCAGCAGCCAACCGATCTCCAGACAGCTGGCTAACTATGGCTACACCTTC. The chain uses TRBV4-1 and TRBJ1-2, with D tentatively TRBD1 (5 bases). Trimming removed 2 bases at V and 0 bases at J, with 19 bases between. CDR1 MGHRA and CDR2 YSYEKL come from the germline V gene. The CDR3 runs 18 residues.

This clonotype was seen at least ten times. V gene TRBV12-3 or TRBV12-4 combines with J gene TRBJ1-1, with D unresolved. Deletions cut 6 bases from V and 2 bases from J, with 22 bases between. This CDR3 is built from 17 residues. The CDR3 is CASSSGGALWGNTEAFF. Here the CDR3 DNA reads TGTGCCAGCAGCAGCGGCGGAGCTCTGTGGGGTAACACTGAAGCTTTCTTT.

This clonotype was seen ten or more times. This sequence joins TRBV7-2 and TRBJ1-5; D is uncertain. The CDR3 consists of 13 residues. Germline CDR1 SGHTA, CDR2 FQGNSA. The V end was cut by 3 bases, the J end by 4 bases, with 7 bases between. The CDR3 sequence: CASSFERNQPQHF. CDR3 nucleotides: TGTGCCAGCAGCTTTGAGAGAAATCAGCCCCAGCATTTT.

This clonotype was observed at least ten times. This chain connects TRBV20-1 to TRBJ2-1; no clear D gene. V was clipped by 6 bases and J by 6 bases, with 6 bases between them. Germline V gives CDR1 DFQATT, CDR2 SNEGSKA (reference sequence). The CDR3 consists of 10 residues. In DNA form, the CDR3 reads TGCAGTGCCCTCACCAATGAGCAGTTCTTC. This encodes CSALTNEQFF.

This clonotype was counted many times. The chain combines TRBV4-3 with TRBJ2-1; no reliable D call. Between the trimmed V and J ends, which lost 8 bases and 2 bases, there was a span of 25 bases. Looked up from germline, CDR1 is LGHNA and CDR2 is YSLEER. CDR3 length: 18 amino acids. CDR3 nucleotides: TGCGCCAGCCACACAACTTGTAGGGCCCTCCCCCCCTACAATGAGCAGTTCTTC. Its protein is CASHTTCRALPPYNEQFF.

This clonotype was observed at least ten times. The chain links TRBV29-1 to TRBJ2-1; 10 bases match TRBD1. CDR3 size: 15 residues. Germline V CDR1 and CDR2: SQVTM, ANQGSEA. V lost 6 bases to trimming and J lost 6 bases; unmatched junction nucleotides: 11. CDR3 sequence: CSVRAGTGVLNEQFF. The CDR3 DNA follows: TGCAGCGTCCGCGCCGGGACAGGGGTACTCAATGAGCAGTTCTTC.

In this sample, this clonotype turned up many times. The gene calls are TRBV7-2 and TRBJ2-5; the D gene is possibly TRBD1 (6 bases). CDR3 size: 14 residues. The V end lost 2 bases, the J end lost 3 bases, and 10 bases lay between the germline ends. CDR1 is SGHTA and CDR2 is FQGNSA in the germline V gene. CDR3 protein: CASSLRTAKETQYF. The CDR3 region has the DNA TGTGCCAGCAGCTTACGGACAGCAAAAGAGACCCAGTACTTC.

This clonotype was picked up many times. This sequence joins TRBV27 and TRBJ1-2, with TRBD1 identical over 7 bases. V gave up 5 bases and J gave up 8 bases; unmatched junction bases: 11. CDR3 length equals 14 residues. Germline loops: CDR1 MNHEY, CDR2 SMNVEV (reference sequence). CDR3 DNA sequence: TGTGCCAGCAGTCCTTTAGACAGGGTGCGCGGCTACACCTTC. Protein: CASSPLDRVRGYTF.

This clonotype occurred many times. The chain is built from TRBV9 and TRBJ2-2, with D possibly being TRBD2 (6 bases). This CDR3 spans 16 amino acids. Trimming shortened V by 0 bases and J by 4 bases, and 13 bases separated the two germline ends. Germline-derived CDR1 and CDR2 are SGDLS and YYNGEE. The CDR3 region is CASSVALLASTGELFF. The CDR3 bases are TGTGCCAGCAGCGTAGCGCTCCTAGCGAGCACCGGGGAGCTGTTTTTT. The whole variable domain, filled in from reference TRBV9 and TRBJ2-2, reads DSGVTQTPKHLITATGQRVTLRCSPRSGDLSVYWYQQSLDQGLQFLIQYYNGEERAKGNILERFSAQQFPDLHSELNLSSLELGDSALYFCASSVALLASTGELFFGEGSRLTVL.

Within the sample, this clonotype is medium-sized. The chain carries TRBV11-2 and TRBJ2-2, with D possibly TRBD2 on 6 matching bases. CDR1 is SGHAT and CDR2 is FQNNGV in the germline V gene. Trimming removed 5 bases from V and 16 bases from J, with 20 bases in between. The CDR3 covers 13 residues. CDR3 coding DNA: TGTGCCAGCAGCGAAAGTCCGGGACTGCTCACGTTTTTT. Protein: CASSESPGLLTFF.

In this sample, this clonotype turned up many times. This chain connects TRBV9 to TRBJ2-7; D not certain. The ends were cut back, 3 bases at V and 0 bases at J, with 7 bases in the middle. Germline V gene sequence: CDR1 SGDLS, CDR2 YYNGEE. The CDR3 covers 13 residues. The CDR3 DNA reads TGTGCCAGCAGCGACGACATCTCCTACGAGCAGTACTTC. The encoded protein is CASSDDISYEQYF.

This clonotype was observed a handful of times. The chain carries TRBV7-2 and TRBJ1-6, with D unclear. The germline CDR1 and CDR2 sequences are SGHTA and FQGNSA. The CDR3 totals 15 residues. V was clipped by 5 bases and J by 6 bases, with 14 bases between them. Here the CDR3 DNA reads TGTGCCAGCAGCCGTCAATCGGGTTCTAATTCACCCCTCCACTTT. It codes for CASSRQSGSNSPLHF.

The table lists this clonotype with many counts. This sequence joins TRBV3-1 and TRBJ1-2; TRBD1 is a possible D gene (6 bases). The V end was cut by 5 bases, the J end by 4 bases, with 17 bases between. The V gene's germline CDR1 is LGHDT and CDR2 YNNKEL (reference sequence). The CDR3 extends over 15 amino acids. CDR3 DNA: TGTGCCAGCAGCGAGGGGGAGCACCTTTTCTATGGCTACACCTTC. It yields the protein CASSEGEHLFYGYTF.

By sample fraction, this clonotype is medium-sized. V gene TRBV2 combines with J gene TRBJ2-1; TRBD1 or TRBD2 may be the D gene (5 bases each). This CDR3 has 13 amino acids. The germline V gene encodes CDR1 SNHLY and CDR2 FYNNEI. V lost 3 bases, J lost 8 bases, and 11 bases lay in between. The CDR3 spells CASSDGTRDEQFF. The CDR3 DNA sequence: TGTGCCAGCAGTGACGGGACGAGAGATGAGCAGTTCTTC.

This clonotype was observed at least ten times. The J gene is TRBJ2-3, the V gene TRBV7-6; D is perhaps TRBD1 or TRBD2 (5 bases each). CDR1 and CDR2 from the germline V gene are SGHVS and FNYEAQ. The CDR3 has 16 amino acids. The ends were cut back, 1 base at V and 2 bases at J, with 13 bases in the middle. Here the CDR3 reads CASSLGGGPYTDTQYF. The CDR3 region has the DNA TGTGCCAGCAGCTTAGGTGGGGGTCCCTACACAGATACGCAGTATTTT.

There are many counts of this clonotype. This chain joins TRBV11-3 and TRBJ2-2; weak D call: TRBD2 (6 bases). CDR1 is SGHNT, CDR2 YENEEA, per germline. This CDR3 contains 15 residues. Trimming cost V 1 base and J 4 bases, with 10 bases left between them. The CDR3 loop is CASSLALASTGELFF. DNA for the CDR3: TGTGCCAGCAGCTTAGCTCTAGCGAGCACCGGGGAGCTGTTTTTT.

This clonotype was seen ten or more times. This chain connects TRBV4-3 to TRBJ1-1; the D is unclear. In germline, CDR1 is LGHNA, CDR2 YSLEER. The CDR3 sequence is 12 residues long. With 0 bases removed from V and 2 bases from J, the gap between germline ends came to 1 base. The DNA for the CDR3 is TGCGCCAGCAGCCAAGACAACACTGAAGCTTTCTTT. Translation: CASSQDNTEAFF.

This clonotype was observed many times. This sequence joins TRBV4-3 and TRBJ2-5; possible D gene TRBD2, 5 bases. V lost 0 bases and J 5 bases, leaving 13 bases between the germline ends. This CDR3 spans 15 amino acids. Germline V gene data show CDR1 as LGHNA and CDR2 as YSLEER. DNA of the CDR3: TGCGCCAGCAGCCAAGATACGGCACCGGGGGAGACCCAGTACTTC. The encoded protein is CASSQDTAPGETQYF.

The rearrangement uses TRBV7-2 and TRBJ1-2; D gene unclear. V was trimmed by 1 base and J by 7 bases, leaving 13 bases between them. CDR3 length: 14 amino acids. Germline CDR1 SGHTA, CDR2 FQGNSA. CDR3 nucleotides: TGTGCCAGCAGCTTAGTAGCAGGTTCGGGTGGCTACACCTTC. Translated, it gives CASSLVAGSGGYTF.

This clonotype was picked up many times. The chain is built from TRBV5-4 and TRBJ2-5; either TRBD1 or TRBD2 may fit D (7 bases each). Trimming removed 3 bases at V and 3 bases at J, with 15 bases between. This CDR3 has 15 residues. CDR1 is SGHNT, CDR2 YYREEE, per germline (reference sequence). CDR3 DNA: TGTGCCAGCAGCTGGGGGGGGACAGTAGAAGAGACCCAGTACTTC. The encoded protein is CASSWGGTVEETQYF.

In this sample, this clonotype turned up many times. This chain's CDR3 is CASSYGTGNQPQHF. The CDR3 DNA follows: TGTGCCAGCAGTTATGGGACGGGAAATCAGCCCCAGCATTTT. This rearrangement joins TRBV2 to TRBJ1-5, with D maybe TRBD1 (5 bases). From germline, CDR1 is SNHLY and CDR2 FYNNEI. This CDR3 is 14 amino acids long. Trimming took 5 bases from V and 4 from J, leaving 12 bases between them. The whole variable domain, filled in from reference TRBV2 and TRBJ1-5, reads EPEVTQTPSHQVTQMGQEVILRCVPISNHLYFYWYRQILGQKVEFLVSFYNNEISEKSEIFDDQFSVERPDGSNFTLKIRSTKLEDSAMYFCASSYGTGNQPQHFGDGTRLSIL.

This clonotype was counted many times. CDR3 residues: CASSLARGADTQYF. CDR3 DNA: TGTGCCAGCAGCTTAGCCAGGGGGGCAGATACGCAGTATTTT. The chain joins TRBV7-2 to TRBJ2-3; weak D call: TRBD1 (7 bases). Trimming pared 0 bases from V and 4 bases from J, leaving 8 bases between. The germline V gene encodes CDR1 SGHTA and CDR2 FQGNSA. This CDR3 spans 14 amino acids.

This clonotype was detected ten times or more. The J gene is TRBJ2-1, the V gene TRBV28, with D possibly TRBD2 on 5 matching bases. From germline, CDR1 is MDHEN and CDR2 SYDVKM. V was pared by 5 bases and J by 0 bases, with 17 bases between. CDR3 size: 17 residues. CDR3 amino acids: CASSPYLAVSSYNEQFF. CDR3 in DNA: TGTGCCAGCAGTCCTTACCTAGCCGTGAGCTCCTACAATGAGCAGTTCTTC.

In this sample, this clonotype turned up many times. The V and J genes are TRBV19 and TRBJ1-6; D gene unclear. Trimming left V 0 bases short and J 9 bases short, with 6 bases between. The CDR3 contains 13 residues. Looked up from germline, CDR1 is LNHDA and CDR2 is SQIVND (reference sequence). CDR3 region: CASSIDLSSPLHF. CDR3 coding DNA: TGTGCCAGTAGTATAGATCTCTCTTCACCCCTCCACTTT.

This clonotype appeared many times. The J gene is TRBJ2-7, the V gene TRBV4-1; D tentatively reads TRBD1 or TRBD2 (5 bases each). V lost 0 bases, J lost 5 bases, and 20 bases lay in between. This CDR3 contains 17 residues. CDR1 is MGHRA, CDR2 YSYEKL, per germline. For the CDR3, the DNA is TGCGCCAGCAGCCAAGAGCCTCTAACAGGAGGCTTCCACGAGCAGTACTTC. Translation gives CASSQEPLTGGFHEQYF.

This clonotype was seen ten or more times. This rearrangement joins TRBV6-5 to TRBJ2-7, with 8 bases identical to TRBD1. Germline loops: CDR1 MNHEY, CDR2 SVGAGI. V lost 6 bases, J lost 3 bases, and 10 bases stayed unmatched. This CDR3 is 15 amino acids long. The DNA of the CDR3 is TGTGCCAGCAGCCGACCTCCGGGACAGGACTACGAGCAGTACTTC. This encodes CASSRPPGQDYEQYF.

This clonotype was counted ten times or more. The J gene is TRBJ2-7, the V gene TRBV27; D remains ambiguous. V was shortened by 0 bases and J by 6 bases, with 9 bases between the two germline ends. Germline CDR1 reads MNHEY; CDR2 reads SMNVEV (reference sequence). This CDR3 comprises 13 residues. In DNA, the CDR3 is TGTGCCAGCAGTTTATCTGTGAGCTCCGAGCAGTACTTC. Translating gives CASSLSVSSEQYF.

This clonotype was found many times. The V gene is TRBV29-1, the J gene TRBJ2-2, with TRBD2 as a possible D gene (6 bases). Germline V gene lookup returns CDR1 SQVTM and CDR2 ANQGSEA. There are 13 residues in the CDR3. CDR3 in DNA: TGCGCCCTGGGGCGGGAGAACACCGGGGAGCTGTTTTTT. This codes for CALGRENTGELFF.